The text below deals with one T cell receptor (beta chain). The data were obtained in a study of control samples from healthy donors and cancer patients. The data were produced by immunoSEQ multiplex PCR, yet TCRdb's version contains in-frame clones alone and is incomplete. The repertoire consists of some 87,000 clones, with 91% occurring once and the leading ten covering 15% to 19%. CDR1 and CDR2 from the germline V gene are SGHNT and YYREEE (reference sequence). The CDR3 totals 14 residues. With V trimmed by 4 bases and J by 1 base, 4 bases remained unmatched. Source material: blood. The clonotype comes from a man younger than 45 in good health. The chain carries TRBV5-4 and TRBJ1-1; 7 bases map to TRBD1. CDR3 residues: CASSRDRSNTEAFF. The DNA for the CDR3 is TGTGCCAGCAGCCGGGACAGATCGAACACTGAAGCTTTCTTT. Together with reference TRBV5-4 and TRBJ1-1, the CDR3 gives the full variable domain: ETGVTQSPTHLIKTRGQQVTLRCSSQSGHNTVSWYQQALGQGPQFIFQYYREEENGRGNFPPRFSGLQFPNYSSELNVNALELDDSALYLCASSRDRSNTEAFFGQGTRLTVV.